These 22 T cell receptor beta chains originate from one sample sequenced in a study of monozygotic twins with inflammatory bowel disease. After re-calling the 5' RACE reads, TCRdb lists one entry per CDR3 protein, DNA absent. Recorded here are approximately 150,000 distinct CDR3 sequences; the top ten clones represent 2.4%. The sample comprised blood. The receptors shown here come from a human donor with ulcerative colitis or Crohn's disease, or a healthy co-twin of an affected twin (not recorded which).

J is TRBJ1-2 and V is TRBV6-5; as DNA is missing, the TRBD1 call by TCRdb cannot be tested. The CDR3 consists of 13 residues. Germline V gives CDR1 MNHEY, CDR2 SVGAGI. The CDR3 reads CASSRTGFRGYTF.

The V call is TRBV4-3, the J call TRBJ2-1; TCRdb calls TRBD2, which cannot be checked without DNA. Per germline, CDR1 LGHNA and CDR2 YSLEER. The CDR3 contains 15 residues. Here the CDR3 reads CASSQRAGGQNEQFF.

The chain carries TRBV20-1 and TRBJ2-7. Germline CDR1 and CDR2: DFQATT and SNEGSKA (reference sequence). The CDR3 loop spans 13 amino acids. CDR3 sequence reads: CSARSDSVYEQYF.

CDR3 loop: CASSEGGSGYTF. The rearrangement links TRBV25-1 to TRBJ1-2. The CDR3 consists of 12 residues. CDR1 MGHDK and CDR2 SYGVNS come from the germline V gene.

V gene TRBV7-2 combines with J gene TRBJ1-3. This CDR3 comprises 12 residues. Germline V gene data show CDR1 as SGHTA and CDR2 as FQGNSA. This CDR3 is CASSLEGYTIYF.

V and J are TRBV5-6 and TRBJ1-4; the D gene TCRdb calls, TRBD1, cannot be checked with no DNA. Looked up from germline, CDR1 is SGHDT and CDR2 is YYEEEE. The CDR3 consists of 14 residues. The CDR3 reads CASSRGTDFEKLFF.

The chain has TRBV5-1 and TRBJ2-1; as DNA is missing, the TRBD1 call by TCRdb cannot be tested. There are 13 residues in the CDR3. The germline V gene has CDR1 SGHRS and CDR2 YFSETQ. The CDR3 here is CASSLTDSDEQFF.

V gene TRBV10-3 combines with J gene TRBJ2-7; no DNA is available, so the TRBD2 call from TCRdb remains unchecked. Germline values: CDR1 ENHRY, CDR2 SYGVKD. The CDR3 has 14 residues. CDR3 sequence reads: CATSQAREAYEQYF.

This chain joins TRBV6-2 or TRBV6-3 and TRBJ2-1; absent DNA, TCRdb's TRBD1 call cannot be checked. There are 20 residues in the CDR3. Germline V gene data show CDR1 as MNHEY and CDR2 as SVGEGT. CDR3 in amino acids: CASSYSGGWETGAPYNEQFF.

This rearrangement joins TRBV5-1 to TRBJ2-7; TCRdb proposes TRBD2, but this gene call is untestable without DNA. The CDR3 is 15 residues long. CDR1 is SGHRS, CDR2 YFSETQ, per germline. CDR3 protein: CASSLELAVSYEQYF.

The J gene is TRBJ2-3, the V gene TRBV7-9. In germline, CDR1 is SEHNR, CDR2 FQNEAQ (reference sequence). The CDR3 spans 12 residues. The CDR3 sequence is CASSRTTDTQYF.

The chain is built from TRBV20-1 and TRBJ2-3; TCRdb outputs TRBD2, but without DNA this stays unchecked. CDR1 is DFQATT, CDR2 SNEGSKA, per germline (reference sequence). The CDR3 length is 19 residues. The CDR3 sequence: CSARGGLAAPILSTDTQYF.

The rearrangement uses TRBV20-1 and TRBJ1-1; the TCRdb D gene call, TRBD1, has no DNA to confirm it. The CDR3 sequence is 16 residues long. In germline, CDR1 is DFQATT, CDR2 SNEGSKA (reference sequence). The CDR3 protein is CSAKQDRGRRDTEAFF.

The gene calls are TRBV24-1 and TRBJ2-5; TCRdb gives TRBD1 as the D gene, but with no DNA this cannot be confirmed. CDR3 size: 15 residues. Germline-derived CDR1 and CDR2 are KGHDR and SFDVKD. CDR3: CASSDPDRVAETQYF.

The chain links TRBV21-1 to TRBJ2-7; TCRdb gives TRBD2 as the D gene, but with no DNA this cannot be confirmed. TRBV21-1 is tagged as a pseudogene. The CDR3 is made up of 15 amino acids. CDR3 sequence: CASSKRLAGVYEQYF.

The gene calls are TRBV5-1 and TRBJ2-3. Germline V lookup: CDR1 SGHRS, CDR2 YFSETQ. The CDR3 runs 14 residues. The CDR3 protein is CASSLGLGIDTQYF.

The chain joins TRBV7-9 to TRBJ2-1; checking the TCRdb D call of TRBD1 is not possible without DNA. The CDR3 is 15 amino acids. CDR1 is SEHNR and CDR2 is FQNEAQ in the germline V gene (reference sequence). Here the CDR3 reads CASSVRDWDYNEQFF.

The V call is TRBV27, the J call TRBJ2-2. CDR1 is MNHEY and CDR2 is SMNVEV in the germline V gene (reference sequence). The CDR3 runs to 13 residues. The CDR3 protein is CASSSINTGELFF.

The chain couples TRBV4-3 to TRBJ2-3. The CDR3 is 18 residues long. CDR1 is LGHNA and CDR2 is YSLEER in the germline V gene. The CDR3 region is CASSQDIVERITTDTQYF.

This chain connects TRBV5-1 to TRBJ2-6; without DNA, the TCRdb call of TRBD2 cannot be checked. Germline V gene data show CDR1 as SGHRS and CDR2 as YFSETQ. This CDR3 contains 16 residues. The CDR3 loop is CASSGGTASGANVLTF.

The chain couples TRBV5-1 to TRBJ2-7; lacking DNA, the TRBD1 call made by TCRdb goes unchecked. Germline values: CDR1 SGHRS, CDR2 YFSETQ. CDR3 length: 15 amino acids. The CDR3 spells CASSPRGTESYEQYF. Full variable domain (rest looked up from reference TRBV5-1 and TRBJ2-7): KAGVTQTPRYLIKTRGQQVTLSCSPISGHRSVSWYQQTPGQGLQFLFEYFSETQRNKGNFPGRFSGRQFSNSRSEMNVSTLELGDSALYLCASSPRGTESYEQYFGPGTRLTVT.

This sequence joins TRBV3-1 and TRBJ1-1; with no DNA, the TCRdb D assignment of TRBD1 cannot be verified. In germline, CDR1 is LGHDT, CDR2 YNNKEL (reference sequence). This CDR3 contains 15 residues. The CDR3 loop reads CASSRLQGANTEAFF.